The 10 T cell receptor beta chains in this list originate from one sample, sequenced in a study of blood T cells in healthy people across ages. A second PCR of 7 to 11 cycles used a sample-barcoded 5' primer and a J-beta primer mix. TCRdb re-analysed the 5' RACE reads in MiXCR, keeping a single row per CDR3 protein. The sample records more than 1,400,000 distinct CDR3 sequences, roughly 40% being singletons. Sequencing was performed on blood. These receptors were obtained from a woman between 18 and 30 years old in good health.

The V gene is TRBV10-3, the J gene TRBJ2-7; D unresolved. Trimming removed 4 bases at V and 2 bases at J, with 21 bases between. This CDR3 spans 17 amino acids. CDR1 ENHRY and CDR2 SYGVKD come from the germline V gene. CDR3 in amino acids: CAISGNAVGFSPYEQYF. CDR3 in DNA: TGTGCCATCAGTGGTAATGCCGTGGGTTTTAGCCCCTACGAGCAGTACTTC.

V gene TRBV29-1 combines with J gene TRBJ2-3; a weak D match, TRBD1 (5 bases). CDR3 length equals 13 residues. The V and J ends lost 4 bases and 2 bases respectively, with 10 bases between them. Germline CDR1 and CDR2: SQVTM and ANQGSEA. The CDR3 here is CSVVRGVTDTQYF. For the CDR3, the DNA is TGCAGCGTTGTTAGGGGCGTCACAGATACGCAGTATTTT.

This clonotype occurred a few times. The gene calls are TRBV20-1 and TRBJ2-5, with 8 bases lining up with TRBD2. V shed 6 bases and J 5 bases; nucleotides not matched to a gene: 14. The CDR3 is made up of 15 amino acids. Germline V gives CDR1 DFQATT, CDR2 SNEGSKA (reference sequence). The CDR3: CSALGTSGWGETQYF. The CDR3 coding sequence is TGCAGTGCCCTGGGAACTAGCGGATGGGGTGAGACCCAGTACTTC.

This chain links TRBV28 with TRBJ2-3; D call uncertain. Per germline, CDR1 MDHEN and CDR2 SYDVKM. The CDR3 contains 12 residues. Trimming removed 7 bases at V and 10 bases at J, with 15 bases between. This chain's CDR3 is CASTAPSRAQYF. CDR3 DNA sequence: TGTGCCAGCACGGCCCCTTCCCGTGCGCAGTATTTT.

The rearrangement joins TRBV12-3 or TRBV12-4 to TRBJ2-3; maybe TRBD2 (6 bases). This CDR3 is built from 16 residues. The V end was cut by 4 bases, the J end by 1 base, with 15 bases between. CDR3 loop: CASSWEVTLGTDTQYF. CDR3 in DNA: TGTGCCAGCAGTTGGGAGGTTACCTTGGGCACAGATACGCAGTATTTT.

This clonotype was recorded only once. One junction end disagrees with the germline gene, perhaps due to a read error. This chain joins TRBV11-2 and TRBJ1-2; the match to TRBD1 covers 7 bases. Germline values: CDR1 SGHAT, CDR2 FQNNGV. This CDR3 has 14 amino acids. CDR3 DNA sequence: TGTGCCGGCAGCTCCTGGACAGGCCCCTATGGCTACACCTTC. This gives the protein CAGSSWTGPYGYTF.

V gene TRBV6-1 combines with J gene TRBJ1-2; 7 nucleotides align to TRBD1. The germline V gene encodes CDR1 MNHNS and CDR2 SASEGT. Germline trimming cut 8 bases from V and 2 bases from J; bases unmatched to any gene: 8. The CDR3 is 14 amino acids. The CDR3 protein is CASRWTGPNYGYTF. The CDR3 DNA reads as TGTGCCAGCCGCTGGACAGGCCCGAACTATGGCTACACCTTC.

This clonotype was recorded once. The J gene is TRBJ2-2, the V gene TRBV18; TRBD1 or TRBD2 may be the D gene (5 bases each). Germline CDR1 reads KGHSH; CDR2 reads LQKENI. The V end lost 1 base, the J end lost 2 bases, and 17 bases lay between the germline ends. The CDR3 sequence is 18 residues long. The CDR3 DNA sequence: TGTGCCAGCTCACCACGGATTATCCTGGGGGAAAACACCGGGGAGCTGTTTTTT. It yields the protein CASSPRIILGENTGELFF.

This chain's CDR3 is CSVSRDRVNEQFF. CDR3 coding DNA: TGCAGCGTGAGCCGGGACAGGGTCAATGAGCAGTTCTTC. V and J are TRBV29-1 and TRBJ2-1, with 9 bases lining up with TRBD1. Germline loops: CDR1 SQVTM, CDR2 ANQGSEA. CDR3 length: 13 amino acids. V shed 6 bases, J shed 6 bases, and the junction held 6 bases outside the gene matches.

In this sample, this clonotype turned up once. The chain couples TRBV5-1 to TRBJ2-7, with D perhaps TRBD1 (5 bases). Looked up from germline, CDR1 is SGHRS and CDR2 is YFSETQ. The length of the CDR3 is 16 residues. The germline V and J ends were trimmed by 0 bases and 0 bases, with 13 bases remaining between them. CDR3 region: CASSLVDSSTSYEQYF. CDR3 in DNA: TGCGCCAGCAGCTTGGTTGACAGCTCAACCTCCTACGAGCAGTACTTC.